This T cell receptor beta chain derives from a study of shared clonotypes between healthy human individuals. Whole-study results and caveats: Enrolling few donors narrowed the genetic and exposure-history diversity that was represented. Clonotypes not shared had lower generation probabilities than those common to all four donors.

V was cut by 8 bases and J by 0 bases, with 12 bases left in between. The CDR3 loop spans 14 amino acids. Germline assignment: CDR1 MNHNY and CDR2 SVGAGI (reference sequence). The authors ran the assay at deep level. Sequenced by immunoSEQ multiplex PCR; TCRdb stores in-frame clones only, minus some. In the table there are roughly 2.2 million clones, around 90% of which are singletons. As to this clone: The antigen is undetermined.

The chain recombines TRBV6-6 with TRBJ2-3; D possibly corresponds to TRBD2 (7 bases). Specimen: naive CD4+ T cells from PBMCs. The subset here: CD45RA+ positively selected. The source of this sequence is a man between 18 and 29 years old in good health. Some clones in this sample may be carry-over from other donors' samples. The CDR3 protein is CASLGGLSTDTQYF. The CDR3 region has the DNA TGTGCCAGCCTGGGGGGGCTTAGCACAGATACGCAGTATTTT.